A single sample is the source of the 17 T cell receptor beta chains below, sequenced in a study of CD8+ T cells in alopecia areata (dated by TCRdb to the late 2010s). Libraries were built with the immunoSEQ multiplex PCR assay. For TCR sequencing, RNA was extracted from every sample and reverse transcribed into cDNA to serve as template. TCRdb provides this immuneACCESS table in a form limited to in-frame rearrangements. Some clones are lacking; in checked studies, under half of them reflect an unresolved V gene, and why the rest are absent is not known. In all, the sample holds about 110,000 clones, and under 65% of those were seen once. The ten largest clones take up over 20% of the sample. The sample was NKG2D-low CD8+ T cells sorted from blood. In light of the paper, this sample's cell subset or site label describes: sorted CD8+ NKG2D-low blood T cells. The source is a human donor with alopecia areata.

V is TRBV29-1 and J is TRBJ1-2; D gene unclear. Per germline, CDR1 SQVTM and CDR2 ANQGSEA. V lost 0 bases and J 6 bases, leaving 17 bases between the germline ends. The CDR3 is 15 amino acids. Written as DNA, the CDR3 is TGCAGCGTTGAAGATCGGAAGGGCGCCTTACATGGCTACACCTTC. The encoded protein is CSVEDRKGALHGYTF.

V gene TRBV9 combines with J gene TRBJ2-1, with 7 bases aligning to TRBD2. The CDR3 spans 14 residues. CDR1 SGDLS and CDR2 YYNGEE come from the germline V gene. The V gene end was trimmed by 8 bases and the J gene end by 6 bases; junction bases not matched to a gene: 11. This chain's CDR3 is CASSSGGSGNEQFF. The CDR3 coding sequence is TGTGCCAGTTCCTCGGGAGGTTCGGGCAATGAGCAGTTCTTC.

This clone has just a few counts. The chain couples TRBV5-4 to TRBJ2-5; 9 bases align to TRBD1. The CDR3 has 15 residues. J was trimmed by 4 bases and V by 4 bases; bases with no gene match: 8. Germline V gene sequence: CDR1 SGHNT, CDR2 YYREEE (reference sequence). The CDR3 region is CASSTSTGGGETQYF. CDR3 coding DNA: TGTGCCAGCAGCACCTCGACAGGGGGTGGAGAGACCCAGTACTTC. Full variable domain (outside the CDR3, taken from reference TRBV5-4 and TRBJ2-5): ETGVTQSPTHLIKTRGQQVTLRCSSQSGHNTVSWYQQALGQGPQFIFQYYREEENGRGNFPPRFSGLQFPNYSSELNVNALELDDSALYLCASSTSTGGGETQYFGPGTRLLVL.

This clone was observed a handful of times. This rearrangement joins TRBV7-9 to TRBJ2-7; TRBD1 matches 7 bases. V shed 6 bases and J 5 bases; nucleotides not matched to a gene: 7. Germline assignment: CDR1 SEHNR and CDR2 FQNEAQ (reference sequence). This CDR3 spans 13 amino acids. The CDR3 region has the DNA TGTGCCAGCAGGGAGACAGGGATCCACGAGCAGTACTTC. Translating gives CASRETGIHEQYF.

The V gene is TRBV2, the J gene TRBJ2-3; TRBD1 aligns across 8 bases. The CDR3 has 16 residues. V lost 6 bases to trimming and J lost 1 base; unmatched junction nucleotides: 9. Germline V lookup: CDR1 SNHLY, CDR2 FYNNEI. CDR3 bases: TGTGCCAGCAGAGACCCGACAGGGGCCGGCACAGATACGCAGTATTTT. It encodes CASRDPTGAGTDTQYF. The variable domain in full, with the rest retrieved from reference TRBV2 and TRBJ2-3, is EPEVTQTPSHQVTQMGQEVILRCVPISNHLYFYWYRQILGQKVEFLVSFYNNEISEKSEIFDDQFSVERPDGSNFTLKIRSTKLEDSAMYFCASRDPTGAGTDTQYFGPGTRLTVL.

This clone was seen only a few times. This chain uses TRBV7-6 with TRBJ2-1, with 10 positions matching TRBD2. Germline V gene sequence: CDR1 SGHVS, CDR2 FNYEAQ. The V gene end was trimmed by 5 bases and the J gene end by 6 bases; junction bases not matched to a gene: 10. This CDR3 has 16 amino acids. The CDR3 nucleotides are TGTGCCAGCAGCGAATTGGGACTAGCGAGCATCAATGAGCAGTTCTTC. This translates into CASSELGLASINEQFF.

The gene calls are TRBV15 and TRBJ1-5; no firm D call. This CDR3 spans 14 amino acids. Per germline, CDR1 LNHNV and CDR2 YYDKDF (reference sequence). The V and J ends lost 3 bases and 3 bases respectively, with 9 bases between them. The CDR3 sequence is CATSSAQFNQPQHF. DNA for the CDR3: TGTGCCACCAGCAGCGCTCAGTTCAATCAGCCCCAGCATTTT. Supplemented by reference TRBV15 and TRBJ1-5, the full variable domain reads DAMVIQNPRYQVTQFGKPVTLSCSQTLNHNVMYWYQQKSSQAPKLLFHYYDKDFNNEADTPDNFQSRRPNTSFCFLDIRSPGLGDTAMYLCATSSAQFNQPQHFGDGTRLSIL.

This chain links TRBV30 with TRBJ2-1; D call uncertain. Trimming took off 1 base at V and 1 base at J, with 11 bases between the two ends. The germline V gene encodes CDR1 GTSNPN and CDR2 SVGIG (reference sequence). CDR3 length equals 15 residues. DNA of the CDR3: TGTGCCTGGAGTGGACTTCAAGGTTCCTACAATGAGCAGTTCTTC. Its protein is CAWSGLQGSYNEQFF.

The genes are TRBV7-6 and TRBJ1-1; no clear D. This CDR3 comprises 15 residues. Trimming removed 2 bases at V and 1 base at J, with 11 bases between. Germline-derived CDR1 and CDR2 are SGHVS and FNYEAQ. The DNA for the CDR3 is TGTGCCAGCAGCTTAAGACCGTCGGGGAACACTGAAGCTTTCTTT. This translates into CASSLRPSGNTEAFF.

The V gene is TRBV2, the J gene TRBJ2-6; D uncertain. This CDR3 has 15 amino acids. Germline V gene lookup returns CDR1 SNHLY and CDR2 FYNNEI. Trimming shortened V by 10 bases and J by 1 base, and 14 bases separated the two germline ends. The CDR3 sequence is CATPSSESGANVLTF. The CDR3 DNA follows: TGTGCCACCCCTTCCTCGGAATCTGGGGCCAACGTCCTGACTTTC.

The V and J genes are TRBV27 and TRBJ2-6, with D uncertain. The CDR3 is 11 residues long. Looked up from germline, CDR1 is MNHEY and CDR2 is SMNVEV (reference sequence). V shed 10 bases and J shed 0 bases, with 1 base lying between them. The CDR3 loop is CATSGANVLTF. In DNA form, the CDR3 reads TGTGCCACCTCTGGGGCCAACGTCCTGACTTTC.

With regard to this clone: This sample also contains other DNA sequences that code for the same CDR3. The chain combines TRBV14 with TRBJ2-7; D gene ambiguous. Trimming pared 1 base from V and 4 bases from J, leaving 2 bases between. CDR3 size: 11 residues. Per germline, CDR1 SGHDN and CDR2 FVKESK. The CDR3 nucleotides read TGTGCCAGCAGCCAAGGTTACGAGCAGTACTTC. Its protein is CASSQGYEQYF. Supplemented by reference TRBV14 and TRBJ2-7, the full variable domain reads EAGVTQFPSHSVIEKGQTVTLRCDPISGHDNLYWYRRVMGKEIKFLLHFVKESKQDESGMPNNRFLAERTGGTYSTLKVQPAELEDSGVYFCASSQGYEQYFGPGTRLTVT.

The rearrangement joins TRBV27 to TRBJ2-7, with TRBD1 matching 10 bases. The CDR3 is made up of 14 amino acids. The ends lost 2 bases at V and 7 bases at J; junction bases unmatched: 5. Germline V gene sequence: CDR1 MNHEY, CDR2 SMNVEV (reference sequence). CDR3 amino acids: CASSLRDRGAEQYF. Written as DNA, the CDR3 is TGTGCCAGCAGTTTACGGGACAGGGGTGCTGAGCAGTACTTC.

This clone has just one count. CDR3 region: CASKGQETQYF. The CDR3 DNA is TGTGCCAGTAAGGGACAAGAGACCCAGTACTTC. The chain employs TRBV2 and TRBJ2-5; D is undetermined. This CDR3 comprises 11 residues. CDR1 and CDR2 from the germline V gene are SNHLY and FYNNEI. With 9 bases removed from V and 2 bases from J, the gap between germline ends came to 7 bases.

The V call is TRBV28, the J call TRBJ2-1; 8 bases agree with TRBD2. Germline V gives CDR1 MDHEN, CDR2 SYDVKM. The CDR3 runs to 14 residues. J gave up 4 bases and V 6 bases, and 5 bases lay outside the gene matches. CDR3 protein: CASRVTSEYNEQFF. In nucleotides, the CDR3 is TGTGCCAGCAGAGTGACTAGCGAGTACAATGAGCAGTTCTTC.

The gene calls are TRBV21-1 and TRBJ1-5. TRBV21-1 is classified as a pseudogene. The CDR3 is 14 amino acids. CDR3: CASSPRAGNQPQHF. CDR3 sequence (DNA): TGTGCCAGCAGCCCTCGAGCTGGAAATCAGCCCCAGCATTTT.

About this clone: Sequence at one end of the junction differs from germline and may be a read error. The sample carries other DNA sequences with the same CDR3. This chain links TRBV7-7 with TRBJ2-3; 12 nucleotides match TRBD2. The CDR3 length is 15 residues. The germline gives CDR1 SSHAT, CDR2 FNYEAQ (reference sequence). CDR3 coding DNA: TGTGCTAGCAGCCTGACTAGCGGGAGCGCAGATACGCAGTATTTT. It yields the protein CASSLTSGSADTQYF.